The clone carrying this T cell receptor (beta chain) has just one count. Germline CDR1 is SNHLY and CDR2 is FYNNEI. V was pared by 7 bases and J by 2 bases, with 19 bases between. The CDR3 sequence is 16 residues long. The data were produced by immunoSEQ multiplex PCR, yet TCRdb's version contains in-frame clones alone and is incomplete. The repertoire has about 120,000 clones, roughly four fifths of them found once; the top ten carry around an eighth. The data originate from a study of blood T cell repertoires in COVID-19. Background on the study: The study drew acute and convalescent COVID-19 samples from the United States, Italy and Spain.

Sequenced sample: peripheral blood. The TCR was taken from a human donor in a cohort sampled during active COVID-19. This chain uses TRBV2 with TRBJ2-3; D possibly corresponds to TRBD1 (5 bases). The CDR3 DNA reads as TGTGCCAGCAACCCCGCAGCGACAGTTTACACAGATACGCAGTATTTT. This gives the protein CASNPAATVYTDTQYF.